The text below deals with one T cell receptor beta chain. The data were produced by immunoSEQ multiplex PCR, yet TCRdb's version contains in-frame clones alone and is incomplete. The sample gives more than 2 million clones, approximately 95% of which show up once; 0.13% is in the top ten. The junction had 2 bases not matched to a gene; V was cut back by 2 bases and J by 4 bases. Germline values: CDR1 KGHSH, CDR2 LQKENI. The length of the CDR3 is 14 residues. This entry is derived from a study of shared clonotypes between healthy human individuals. The specimen was naive CD4+ T cells sorted from blood. Subset defined: CD45RA+ positively selected. This clonotype originated in a young man in good health. V and J are TRBV18 and TRBJ2-1; 7 positions match TRBD1. The CDR3 DNA follows: TGTGCCAGCTCACCAACACAGGGGTACAATGAGCAGTTCTTC. This encodes CASSPTQGYNEQFF. Full variable domain (missing parts from reference TRBV18 and TRBJ2-1): NAGVMQNPRHLVRRRGQEARLRCSPMKGHSHVYWYRQLPEEGLKFMVYLQKENIIDESGMPKERFSAEFPKEGPSILRIQQVVRGDSAAYFCASSPTQGYNEQFFGPGTRLTVL.